This entry describes one T cell receptor (beta chain). The antigen is undetermined. Roughly 9.8 milliliters of peripheral blood were drawn from each donor. Trimming pared 0 bases from V and 4 bases from J, leaving 13 bases between. From germline, CDR1 is MNHNY and CDR2 SVGAGI (reference sequence). The CDR3 is made up of 16 amino acids. The record originates from a study of blood T cells in healthy people across ages. Primed by a sample-barcoded 5' primer and a J-beta primer mix, a second PCR proceeded for 7 to 11 cycles. A template-switch adaptor that had 12 random nucleotides put a tag on each cDNA molecule. TCRdb passed the 5' RACE reads through MiXCR, listing each CDR3 protein once. The sample holds 1.4 million or so distinct CDR3 sequences; 40% to 45% are singletons and the top ten take approximately 4.1%. Study results and limitations: More naive CD4+ cells and higher diversity were found in long-lived than in aged donors.

Sample: blood. This chain connects TRBV6-6 to TRBJ2-1; TRBD2 might be the D (6 bases). This TCR came from a woman under 30 in good health. CDR3 in amino acids: CASSYSRVGGYNEQFF. The DNA for the CDR3 is TGTGCCAGCAGTTACTCGAGGGTCGGGGGTTACAATGAGCAGTTCTTC.